Below are 2 T cell receptor beta chains sequenced from a single sample in a study of blood T cell repertoires in COVID-19. Some clones are missing from TCRdb's copy, which holds only in-frame ones; the method was immunoSEQ multiplex PCR. Among around 99,000 clones, 85% to 90% were seen once, and the ten largest hold about 1.1%. Sequenced input: peripheral blood. The receptors stem from a human donor in a cohort sampled during active COVID-19.

V is TRBV6-5 and J is TRBJ1-5; the D gene is possibly TRBD1 (6 bases). Germline CDR1 reads MNHEY; CDR2 reads SVGAGI. This CDR3 is 14 amino acids long. V gave up 6 bases and J gave up 7 bases, with 16 bases separating them. The CDR3 protein is CASSSSHREQPQHF. The CDR3 bases are TGTGCCAGCAGCTCCTCCCACAGGGAGCAGCCCCAGCATTTT.

This clone was recorded once. This sequence joins TRBV27 and TRBJ2-2, with 9 positions matching TRBD1. After removal of 4 bases from V and 4 bases from J, the junction contained 4 bases not matched to a gene. CDR3 length: 15 amino acids. Germline V gene data show CDR1 as MNHEY and CDR2 as SMNVEV (reference sequence). CDR3 sequence reads: CASSYRGQSTGELFF. CDR3 coding DNA: TGTGCCAGCAGTTACAGGGGGCAGAGCACCGGGGAGCTGTTTTTT.